This TCR beta chain comes out of a study of shared clonotypes between healthy human individuals. Whole-study results and caveats: Across a handful of donors, naive CD4 shared approximately 4.5%, naive CD8 around 3.8%, memory CD4 roughly 2.4%, memory CD8 approximately 0.4%.

This CDR3 region has 15 residues. Germline assignment: CDR1 LNHDA and CDR2 SQIVND (reference sequence). The V gene lost 7 bases and the J gene lost 0 bases, with 13 bases spanning the gap. This clone was seen repeatedly, ten times or more. Its cognate antigen is unknown. Donors had no recently reported acute infections or vaccinations and were HIV-negative. Genomic DNA (from each subset) was split evenly across several immunoSEQ plates. The input for sorted-subset replicate PCRs was about 0.2 ug DNA, tens of thousands of T cell genomes. Generated by immunoSEQ multiplex PCR, the TCRdb table keeps only in-frame clones and is missing some. The sample has 600,000 to 700,000 clones, 73% seen once.

The sequence derives from a woman in her thirties in good health. Material for sequencing was memory CD4+ T cells sorted from blood. Specified subset: CD45RA-negative fraction. The chain combines TRBV19 with TRBJ1-3, with unresolved D. CDR3 sequence: CASTSTVTSGNTIYF. The CDR3 DNA is TGTGCCAGTACCAGCACAGTGACCTCTGGAAACACCATATATTTT.